These 29 T cell receptor beta chains came from one sample sequenced in a study of beta chain features in type 1 diabetes. Expressed TCRB transcripts were sequenced, since all the RNA that had been isolated was reverse transcribed. The table came from immunoSEQ multiplex PCR; TCRdb's copy has only in-frame clones and leaves some out. The sample contains hundreds of thousands of clones, over 12% of which appear only once. The sequencing sample was made of naive CD4+ T cells from blood. Every receptor here comes from a woman aged 40 to 49 in good health.

V is TRBV18 and J is TRBJ2-3; TRBD2 matches 9 bases. CDR1 is KGHSH, CDR2 LQKENI, per germline. This CDR3 comprises 18 residues. J gave up 0 bases and V 3 bases, and 10 bases lay outside the gene matches. The CDR3 bases are TGTGCCAGCTCACCGATTTTGTTCGCGGGGGGGAGCACAGATACGCAGTATTTT. This gives the protein CASSPILFAGGSTDTQYF. Filled out from reference TRBV18 and TRBJ2-3, the complete variable domain reads NAGVMQNPRHLVRRRGQEARLRCSPMKGHSHVYWYRQLPEEGLKFMVYLQKENIIDESGMPKERFSAEFPKEGPSILRIQQVVRGDSAAYFCASSPILFAGGSTDTQYFGPGTRLTVL.

The chain joins TRBV6-1 to TRBJ1-5, with D perhaps matching TRBD1 (5 bases). V gave up 8 bases and J gave up 7 bases, with 18 bases separating them. The CDR3 contains 14 residues. Per germline, CDR1 MNHNS and CDR2 SASEGT. The CDR3: CASRLTGSGQPQHF. The CDR3 nucleotides are TGTGCCAGCCGCCTAACAGGTTCTGGCCAGCCCCAGCATTTT.

This clone was counted between two and nine times. The chain employs TRBV5-1 and TRBJ2-7, with 7 bases that match TRBD1. Trimming cost V 7 bases and J 3 bases; bases outside gene matches: 7. The V gene's germline CDR1 is SGHRS and CDR2 YFSETQ. The CDR3 spans 13 residues. The CDR3, as DNA: TGCGCCAGCTCTCCGGGGACAGTCTACGAGCAGTACTTC. This gives the protein CASSPGTVYEQYF.

CDR3 in DNA: TGTGCCAGCAGTTACTTCACCCCAGGGTCGAACTCACCCCTCCACTTT. Amino acids: CASSYFTPGSNSPLHF. The chain employs TRBV6-5 and TRBJ1-6; D is possibly TRBD1 (5 bases). The CDR3 length is 16 residues. CDR1 and CDR2 from the germline V gene are MNHEY and SVGAGI. V was clipped by 1 base and J by 10 bases, with 17 bases between them.

This clone was counted between two and nine times. CDR3 DNA sequence: TGTGCCAGTAGTATCTCCCAGGGTTACGACGAGCAGTACTTC. Encoded protein: CASSISQGYDEQYF. The chain recombines TRBV19 with TRBJ2-7; TRBD1 might be the D (5 bases). There are 14 residues in the CDR3. V lost 3 bases and J lost 5, with 14 bases in between. Germline-derived CDR1 and CDR2 are LNHDA and SQIVND (reference sequence).

This clone came up a few times. The V call is TRBV7-2, the J call TRBJ2-2; D is unresolved. V gave up 4 bases and J gave up 4 bases, with 7 bases separating them. This CDR3 spans 13 amino acids. Germline assignment: CDR1 SGHTA and CDR2 FQGNSA. CDR3 region: CASSSQSTGELFF. CDR3 DNA: TGTGCCAGCAGCTCACAGAGCACCGGGGAGCTGTTTTTT. The full variable domain, completed using reference TRBV7-2 and TRBJ2-2, is GAGVSQSPSNKVTEKGKDVELRCDPISGHTALYWYRQSLGQGLEFLIYFQGNSAPDKSGLPSDRFSAERTGGSVSTLTIQRTQQEDSAVYLCASSSQSTGELFFGEGSRLTVL.

V gene TRBV11-1 combines with J gene TRBJ1-2, with no clear D. Trimming removed 6 bases from V and 4 bases from J, with 9 bases in between. The CDR3 runs to 12 residues. Germline values: CDR1 SGHAT, CDR2 FQDESV (reference sequence). CDR3 loop: CASRLARYGYTF. The CDR3 nucleotides are TGTGCCAGCAGACTAGCCCGCTATGGCTACACCTTC.

This chain connects TRBV5-1 to TRBJ2-1; 10 nucleotides align to TRBD2. The CDR3 length is 13 residues. Germline trimming cut 5 bases from V and 6 bases from J; bases unmatched to any gene: 2. Looked up from germline, CDR1 is SGHRS and CDR2 is YFSETQ. The CDR3 DNA is TGCGCCAGCAGGGAGCGGGGGGGCAATGAGCAGTTCTTC. It yields the protein CASRERGGNEQFF. Using reference TRBV5-1 and TRBJ2-1 for the parts outside the CDR3, the full variable domain is KAGVTQTPRYLIKTRGQQVTLSCSPISGHRSVSWYQQTPGQGLQFLFEYFSETQRNKGNFPGRFSGRQFSNSRSEMNVSTLELGDSALYLCASRERGGNEQFFGPGTRLTVL.

The chain links TRBV29-1 to TRBJ1-4; no clear D. The CDR3 contains 12 residues. V was trimmed by 6 bases and J by 6 bases, leaving 11 bases between them. Germline V CDR1 and CDR2: SQVTM, ANQGSEA. CDR3 in DNA: TGCAGCGTCCGTGGAGGACATGAAAAACTGTTTTTT. Translating gives CSVRGGHEKLFF.

The chain is built from TRBV6-5 and TRBJ1-1; D perhaps matches TRBD1 (6 bases). V shed 5 bases and J shed 4 bases, with 8 bases lying between them. This CDR3 is built from 12 residues. Germline V gives CDR1 MNHEY, CDR2 SVGAGI. DNA of the CDR3: TGTGCCAGCAGTACAGGGCCCACTGAAGCTTTCTTT. It codes for CASSTGPTEAFF.

The V gene is TRBV5-4, the J gene TRBJ2-5, with 9 bases lining up with TRBD1. The germline V gene encodes CDR1 SGHNT and CDR2 YYREEE (reference sequence). The CDR3 runs 15 residues. V shed 2 bases and J 5 bases; nucleotides not matched to a gene: 7. In DNA, the CDR3 is TGTGCCAGCAGCTTCCCCGGGACAGGGAAGGAGACCCAGTACTTC. Protein: CASSFPGTGKETQYF.

The chain combines TRBV27 with TRBJ2-1, with 10 bases lining up with TRBD1. Germline CDR1 MNHEY, CDR2 SMNVEV (reference sequence). The CDR3 runs to 18 residues. Germline trimming cut 6 bases from V and 5 bases from J; bases unmatched to any gene: 16. CDR3 in DNA: TGTGCCAGCAGCCTTGGGCCCCGGACAGGGGGGAGGGACAATGAGCAGTTCTTC. It encodes CASSLGPRTGGRDNEQFF.

The rearrangement joins TRBV7-2 to TRBJ1-5; D gene unclear. Trimming cost V 8 bases and J 2 bases, with 16 bases left between them. The CDR3 runs 15 residues. In germline, CDR1 is SGHTA, CDR2 FQGNSA. In nucleotides, the CDR3 is TGTGCCAGCTCTCTTGCTCTTCGAGGCAATCAGCCCCAGCATTTT. It is translated as CASSLALRGNQPQHF. Variable domain in full (rest from reference TRBV7-2 and TRBJ1-5): GAGVSQSPSNKVTEKGKDVELRCDPISGHTALYWYRQSLGQGLEFLIYFQGNSAPDKSGLPSDRFSAERTGGSVSTLTIQRTQQEDSAVYLCASSLALRGNQPQHFGDGTRLSIL.

The chain carries TRBV6-6 and TRBJ1-2; 8 bases match TRBD1. In germline, CDR1 is MNHNY, CDR2 SVGAGI (reference sequence). The V segment lost 4 bases and the J segment 8 bases; nucleotides outside the gene matches: 3. This CDR3 is 12 amino acids long. The CDR3 loop is CASSSGGWGYTF. The CDR3 DNA reads TGTGCCAGCAGTTCAGGGGGCTGGGGCTACACCTTC.

The chain is built from TRBV18 and TRBJ1-2; TRBD1 agrees at 7 bases. Per the germline V gene, CDR1 is KGHSH and CDR2 is LQKENI. J lost 4 bases, V lost 3 bases, and 8 bases had no gene match. CDR3 length: 15 amino acids. CDR3 residues: CASSPGQPDGYGYTF. For the CDR3, the DNA is TGTGCCAGCTCACCGGGACAGCCCGATGGCTATGGCTACACCTTC.

This rearrangement joins TRBV18 to TRBJ1-5, with TRBD1 identical over 9 bases. The J segment lost 5 bases and the V segment lost 1 base, leaving 3 bases of the junction unmatched. This CDR3 has 15 residues. Germline V CDR1 and CDR2: KGHSH, LQKENI. CDR3 amino acids: CASSPLRDRDQPQHF. CDR3 nucleotide sequence: TGTGCCAGCTCACCACTCAGGGACAGGGATCAGCCCCAGCATTTT.

This chain connects TRBV19 to TRBJ2-1, with TRBD2 identical over 9 bases. The junction had 14 bases not matched to a gene; V was cut back by 6 bases and J by 5 bases. The length of the CDR3 is 17 residues. Germline-derived CDR1 and CDR2 are LNHDA and SQIVND (reference sequence). CDR3 in DNA: TGTGCCAGTAGCAGTCCTCCGGGACTAGCTCTAAACAATGAGCAGTTCTTC. Its translation is CASSSPPGLALNNEQFF.

This clone appeared a few times. The chain employs TRBV4-3 and TRBJ1-6, with D hard to call. The CDR3 sequence is 18 residues long. The germline CDR1 and CDR2 sequences are LGHNA and YSLEER. The germline V and J ends were trimmed by 0 bases and 0 bases, with 12 bases remaining between them. CDR3 in amino acids: CASSQEITASSYNSPLHF. The CDR3 region has the DNA TGCGCCAGCAGCCAAGAGATCACCGCGAGCTCCTATAATTCACCCCTCCACTTT.

This clone was counted a few times. The rearrangement uses TRBV4-2 and TRBJ2-2; no clear D. Per the germline V gene, CDR1 is LGHNA and CDR2 is YNFKEQ. Trimming stripped 1 base from V and 4 bases from J, with 7 bases between. The CDR3 spans 14 residues. CDR3 in DNA: TGTGCCAGCAGCCAAGTGACGGGCACCGGGGAGCTGTTTTTT. Encoded protein: CASSQVTGTGELFF.

Ten or more counts support this clone. V is TRBV29-1 and J is TRBJ1-2, with D perhaps matching TRBD1 (5 bases). Germline CDR1 and CDR2: SQVTM and ANQGSEA. Trimming left V 6 bases short and J 3 bases short, with 14 bases between. This CDR3 contains 13 residues. CDR3 sequence (DNA): TGCAGCGTGATTTTGCAGGGTGACTATGGCTACACCTTC. Protein: CSVILQGDYGYTF.

The chain has TRBV5-8 and TRBJ1-5; D is uncertain. V dropped 4 bases and J dropped 9 bases, with 11 bases sitting between them. CDR3 length: 12 residues. Germline V gene sequence: CDR1 SGHTS, CDR2 YDEGEE. Written as DNA, the CDR3 is TGTGCCAGCAGCGTCGGAGGGCCGCCCCAGCATTTT. Translation: CASSVGGPPQHF.

The J gene is TRBJ2-7, the V gene TRBV27; D perhaps matches TRBD1 (6 bases). This CDR3 comprises 13 residues. V shed 4 bases and J shed 2 bases, with 9 bases lying between them. CDR1 and CDR2 from the germline V gene are MNHEY and SMNVEV (reference sequence). The CDR3 region is CASSWDKTYEQYF. CDR3 in DNA: TGTGCCAGCAGTTGGGACAAAACCTACGAGCAGTACTTC.

This clone was counted at least ten times. The chain uses TRBV29-1 and TRBJ1-5; TRBD1 matches at 10 bases. The V segment lost 5 bases and the J segment 5 bases; nucleotides outside the gene matches: 6. Per the germline V gene, CDR1 is SQVTM and CDR2 is ANQGSEA. This CDR3 spans 14 amino acids. CDR3 sequence reads: CSVSTGGLDQPQHF. DNA of the CDR3: TGCAGCGTTTCGACAGGGGGCCTGGATCAGCCCCAGCATTTT.

This clone was counted a few times. The rearrangement joins TRBV7-9 to TRBJ2-1; tentative D call: TRBD1 (5 bases). The CDR3 length is 14 residues. Trimming left V 4 bases short and J 4 bases short, with 11 bases between. Germline V gene lookup returns CDR1 SEHNR and CDR2 FQNEAQ (reference sequence). The CDR3 coding sequence is TGTGCCAGCAGCTCCGACAGATTGTACAATGAGCAGTTCTTC. Protein: CASSSDRLYNEQFF.

This clone has only a few counts. CDR3 in DNA: TGTGCCAGCAGTGAATCGGGGATTGGCAATCAGCCCCAGCATTTT. Translating gives CASSESGIGNQPQHF. The chain uses TRBV6-1 and TRBJ1-5; D gene uncertain. The V and J ends lost 2 bases and 2 bases respectively, with 10 bases between them. The V gene's germline CDR1 is MNHNS and CDR2 SASEGT. The CDR3 totals 15 residues.

This clone was found a few times. The chain joins TRBV6-1 to TRBJ2-1, with a tentative D call TRBD2 (7 bases). There are 15 residues in the CDR3. From germline, CDR1 is MNHNS and CDR2 SASEGT. Trimming removed 5 bases at V and 3 bases at J, with 14 bases between. CDR3 loop: CASSSLGGRYNEQFF. In DNA form, the CDR3 reads TGTGCCAGCAGTTCCCTCGGGGGGCGCTACAATGAGCAGTTCTTC.

The chain carries TRBV7-9 and TRBJ2-7; TRBD1 agrees at 12 bases. V lost 5 bases, J lost 7 bases, and 9 bases stayed unmatched. The CDR3 loop spans 15 amino acids. Germline assignment: CDR1 SEHNR and CDR2 FQNEAQ (reference sequence). CDR3 region: CASSPSGTGGREQYF. The CDR3 DNA reads TGTGCCAGCAGCCCCTCCGGGACAGGGGGCAGGGAGCAGTACTTC.

CDR3 DNA sequence: TGCAGCGTTGAGGACAGGGTATCCTACGAGCAGTACTTC. It is translated as CSVEDRVSYEQYF. V is TRBV29-1 and J is TRBJ2-7; 8 positions match TRBD1. The CDR3 extends over 13 amino acids. The V and J ends lost 3 bases and 1 base, in that order; junction bases with no gene match: 2. The germline gives CDR1 SQVTM, CDR2 ANQGSEA.

The chain links TRBV2 to TRBJ2-1; possibly TRBD2 for D (5 bases). V dropped 7 bases and J dropped 5 bases, with 9 bases sitting between them. The CDR3 covers 12 residues. Germline CDR1 and CDR2: SNHLY and FYNNEI. The DNA of the CDR3 is TGTGCCAGCAACGACTACCACAATGAGCAGTTCTTC. Its translation is CASNDYHNEQFF.